The T cell receptor (beta chain) described here comes from a study of blood T cell repertoires in COVID-19 (dated by TCRdb to the early 2020s). Context from the whole study: The collaborator samples originated in the United States, Italy and Spain and spanned the acute and convalescent phases of COVID-19. The prospective study material was composed of cDNA or gDNA derived from T cells, B-cell-depleted T cells, or PBMCs. Deeply sampled blood TCRbeta repertoires from subjects exposed to, actively infected with, or recovered from COVID-19 were included in the dataset. The samples were drawn from the first 160 participants of the ongoing ImmuneRACE study and from about 1,200 subjects provided by 6 global collaborators. A freely available public database, intended as a resource for researchers studying the immune response to SARS-CoV-2, is where the repertoires were released. Where available, HLA class I and class II types were taken from metadata supplied by the sample provider and were not determined by assay-based typing. A de-identified subject ID, COVID-19 status, age in years and sex were almost always included in the sample metadata.

General findings and caveats noted by the study authors: Clinical and demographic metadata were provided uncurated, with the amount varying by source and participant.

The immunoSEQ Assay, a bias-controlled multiplex PCR, was used to amplify TCRbeta CDR3 regions from genomic DNA. Per the original workflow: The number of nucleated cells in each sample was estimated by amplification of reference gene primers within the assay. Sequence reads were collapsed and filtered to measure the absolute abundance of every unique TCRbeta CDR3 rearrangement. Productive Simpson clonality was computed per sample as the square root of Simpson's diversity index over productive rearrangements. TCRdb provides this immuneACCESS table in a form limited to in-frame rearrangements. Some clones are lacking; in checked studies, under half of them reflect an unresolved V gene, and why the rest are absent is not known. V, J and clone size are those of that table, while D and trimming were read from the DNA. This sample holds more than 150,000 clones; 87% were observed only once. Together, the top ten hold about 7% of the sample.

This clone was counted between two and nine times. The specificity of this receptor is unknown. No much larger clone exists at a distance of one base, and base qualities are not known. Enrolling through a virtual design, the prospective study's participants ranged in age from about 18 to 89 years and lived across roughly 23 United States geographic areas. In the prospective study, cohorts were assigned on the basis of participant-reported clinical history obtained from a screening survey and a study questionnaire. Recovered participants in ImmuneRACE Cohort 3 were defined by two consecutive negative NP/OP PCR tests, clearance by a healthcare professional, or resolution of symptoms. In the prospective study, mobile phlebotomists collected whole blood, serum and a nasopharyngeal or oropharyngeal swab from each participant. Additional blood draws and questionnaires over an approximately 2-month period could optionally be provided by prospective study participants. Before DNA extraction, blood samples from the prospective study were shipped at room temperature or frozen.

Taken from cysteine to phenylalanine, the CDR3 has 15 residues. The DNA shown is the 45-base CDR3, in frame from base 1. The trim is 1 base for V and 1 base for J, with a gap of 8 bases between the germline ends. CDR1 WSHSY and CDR2 SAAADI were looked up in the germline V gene. The sequence was collected from a woman aged 45-59 years who had recovered from COVID-19. Sequenced: PBMCs or T cells enriched from blood (not recorded which). The rearranged chain carries TRBV10-2 and TRBJ2-4, with the D gene too uncertain to name. The encoded CDR3 is CASSEYQLAKNIQYF. The sequenced DNA is TGCGCCAGCAGTGAGTACCAGTTGGCCAAAAACATTCAGTACTTC.